The clone carrying this T cell receptor (beta chain) was found once. Antigen unknown. The CDR3 is 17 residues long. V was pared by 0 bases and J by 2 bases, with 14 bases between. Per germline, CDR1 LGHNA and CDR2 YNFKEQ. Produced via immunoSEQ multiplex PCR; TCRdb's table is partial and in-frame only. The table lists several thousand clones, over 60% of them singletons. This sample was taken from a study of tumor-infiltrating lymphocytes in localized non-small cell lung cancer. Overall study context: Resected tumor was paired with non-adjacent uninvolved lung from the same patient.

Study conclusions and caveats: Different pieces of the same tissue were used for each assay. No link was found between tumor T-cell fraction and recurrence-free survival. Immunotypes IM1 and IM2 had similar TCR-derived T-cell fractions.

The rearrangement joins TRBV4-2 to TRBJ1-3; D unclear. The TCR was taken from a human donor with non-small cell lung cancer. The sample comprised lung tumor tissue. The CDR3 nucleotides are TGTGCCAGCAGCCAAGACCCCTATGTCGGTACTGGAAACACCATATATTTT. It is translated as CASSQDPYVGTGNTIYF.